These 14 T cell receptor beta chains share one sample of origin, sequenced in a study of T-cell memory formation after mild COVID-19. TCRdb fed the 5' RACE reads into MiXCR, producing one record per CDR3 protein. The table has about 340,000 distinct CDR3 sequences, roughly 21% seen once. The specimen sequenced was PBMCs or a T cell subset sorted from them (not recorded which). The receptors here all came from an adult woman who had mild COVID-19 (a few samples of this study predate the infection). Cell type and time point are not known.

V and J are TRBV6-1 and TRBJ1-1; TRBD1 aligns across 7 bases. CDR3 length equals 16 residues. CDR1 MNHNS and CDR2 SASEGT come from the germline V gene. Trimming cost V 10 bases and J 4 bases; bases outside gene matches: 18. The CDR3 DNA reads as TGTGCCACCAGGGGGAGAACAGTAGTTGGTGGCACTGAAGCTTTCTTT. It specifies CATRGRTVVGGTEAFF.

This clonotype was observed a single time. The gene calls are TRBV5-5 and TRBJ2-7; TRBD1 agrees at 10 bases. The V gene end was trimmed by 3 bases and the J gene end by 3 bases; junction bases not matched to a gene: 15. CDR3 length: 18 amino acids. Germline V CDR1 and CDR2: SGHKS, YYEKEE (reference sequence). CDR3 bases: TGTGCCAGCAGCTACGGGACAGGGGATAATAGGGCGGTCTACGAGCAGTACTTC. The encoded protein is CASSYGTGDNRAVYEQYF.

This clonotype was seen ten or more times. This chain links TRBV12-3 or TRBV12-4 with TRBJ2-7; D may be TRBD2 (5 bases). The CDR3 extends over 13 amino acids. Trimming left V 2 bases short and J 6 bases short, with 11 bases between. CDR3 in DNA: TGTGCCAGCAGTTTACGGAGCCGGGGCGAGCAGTACTTC. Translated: CASSLRSRGEQYF.

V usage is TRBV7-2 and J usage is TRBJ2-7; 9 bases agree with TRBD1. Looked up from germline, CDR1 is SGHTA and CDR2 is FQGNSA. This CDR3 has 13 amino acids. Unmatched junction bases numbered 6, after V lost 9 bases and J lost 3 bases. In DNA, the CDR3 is TGTGCCAGGGGGGACAGGGATGGCTACGAGCAGTACTTC. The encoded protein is CARGDRDGYEQYF.

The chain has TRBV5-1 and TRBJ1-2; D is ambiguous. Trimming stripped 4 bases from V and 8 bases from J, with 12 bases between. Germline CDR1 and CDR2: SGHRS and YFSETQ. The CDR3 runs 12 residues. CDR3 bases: TGCGCCAGCAGCCTCGCCGCGGGGGGCTACACCTTC. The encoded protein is CASSLAAGGYTF.

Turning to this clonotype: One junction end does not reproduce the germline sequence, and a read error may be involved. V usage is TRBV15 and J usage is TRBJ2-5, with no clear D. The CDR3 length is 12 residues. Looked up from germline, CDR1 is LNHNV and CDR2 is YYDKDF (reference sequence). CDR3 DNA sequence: TGTGCCACCAGCAGAGATCCGGAGAACCAGTACTTC. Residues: CATSRDPENQYF.

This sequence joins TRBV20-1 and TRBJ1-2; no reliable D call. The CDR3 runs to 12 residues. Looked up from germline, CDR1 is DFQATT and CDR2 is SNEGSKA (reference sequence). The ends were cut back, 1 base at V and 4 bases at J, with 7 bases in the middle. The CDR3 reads CSARVISYGYTF. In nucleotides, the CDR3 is TGCAGTGCTAGAGTGATCAGCTATGGCTACACCTTC.

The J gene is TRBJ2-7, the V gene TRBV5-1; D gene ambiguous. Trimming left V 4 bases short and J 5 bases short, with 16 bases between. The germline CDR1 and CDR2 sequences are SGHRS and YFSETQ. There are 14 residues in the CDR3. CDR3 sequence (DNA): TGCGCCAGCAGCATCGGACCTCAGAACGACGAGCAGTACTTC. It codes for CASSIGPQNDEQYF.

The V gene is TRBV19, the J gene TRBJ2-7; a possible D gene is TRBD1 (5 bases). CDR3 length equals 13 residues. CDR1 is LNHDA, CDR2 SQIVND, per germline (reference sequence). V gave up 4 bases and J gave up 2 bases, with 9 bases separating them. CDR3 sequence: CASSTGSPYEQYF. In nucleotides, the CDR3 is TGTGCCAGTAGTACAGGGTCCCCCTACGAGCAGTACTTC.

CDR3 DNA: TGTGCCAGCAGCTTAGGGGCGGGCACAGATACGCAGTATTTT. This translates into CASSLGAGTDTQYF. The V and J genes are TRBV7-6 and TRBJ2-3; no reliable D call. The CDR3 spans 14 residues. The V gene lost 1 base and the J gene lost 1 base, with 6 bases spanning the gap. Per the germline V gene, CDR1 is SGHVS and CDR2 is FNYEAQ.

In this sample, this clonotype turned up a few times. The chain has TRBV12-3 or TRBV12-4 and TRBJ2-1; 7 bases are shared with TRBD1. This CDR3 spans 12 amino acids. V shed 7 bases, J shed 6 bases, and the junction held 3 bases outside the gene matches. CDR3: CASTRQGNEQFF. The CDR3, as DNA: TGTGCCAGCACTAGACAGGGCAATGAGCAGTTCTTC.

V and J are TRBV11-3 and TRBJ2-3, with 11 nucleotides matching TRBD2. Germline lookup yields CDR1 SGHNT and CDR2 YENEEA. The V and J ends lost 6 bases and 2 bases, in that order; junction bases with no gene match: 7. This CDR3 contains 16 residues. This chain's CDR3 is CASSTGTSGFTDTQYF. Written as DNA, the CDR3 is TGTGCCAGCAGTACAGGGACTAGCGGATTCACAGATACGCAGTATTTT.

The DNA for the CDR3 is TGTGCCAGTAGTGCGGGACAGAACTATGGCTACACCTTC. Protein product: CASSAGQNYGYTF. The rearrangement joins TRBV19 to TRBJ1-2; 7 bases line up with TRBD1. CDR3 length: 13 residues. Per the germline V gene, CDR1 is LNHDA and CDR2 is SQIVND (reference sequence). The ends lost 5 bases at V and 2 bases at J; junction bases unmatched: 2.

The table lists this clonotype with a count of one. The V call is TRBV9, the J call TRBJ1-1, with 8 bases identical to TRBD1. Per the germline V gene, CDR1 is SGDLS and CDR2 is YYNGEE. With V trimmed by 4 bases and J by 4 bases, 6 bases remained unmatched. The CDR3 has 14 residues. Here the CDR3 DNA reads TGTGCCAGCAGCCCATTTACAGGGGGCACTGAAGCTTTCTTT. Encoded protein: CASSPFTGGTEAFF.